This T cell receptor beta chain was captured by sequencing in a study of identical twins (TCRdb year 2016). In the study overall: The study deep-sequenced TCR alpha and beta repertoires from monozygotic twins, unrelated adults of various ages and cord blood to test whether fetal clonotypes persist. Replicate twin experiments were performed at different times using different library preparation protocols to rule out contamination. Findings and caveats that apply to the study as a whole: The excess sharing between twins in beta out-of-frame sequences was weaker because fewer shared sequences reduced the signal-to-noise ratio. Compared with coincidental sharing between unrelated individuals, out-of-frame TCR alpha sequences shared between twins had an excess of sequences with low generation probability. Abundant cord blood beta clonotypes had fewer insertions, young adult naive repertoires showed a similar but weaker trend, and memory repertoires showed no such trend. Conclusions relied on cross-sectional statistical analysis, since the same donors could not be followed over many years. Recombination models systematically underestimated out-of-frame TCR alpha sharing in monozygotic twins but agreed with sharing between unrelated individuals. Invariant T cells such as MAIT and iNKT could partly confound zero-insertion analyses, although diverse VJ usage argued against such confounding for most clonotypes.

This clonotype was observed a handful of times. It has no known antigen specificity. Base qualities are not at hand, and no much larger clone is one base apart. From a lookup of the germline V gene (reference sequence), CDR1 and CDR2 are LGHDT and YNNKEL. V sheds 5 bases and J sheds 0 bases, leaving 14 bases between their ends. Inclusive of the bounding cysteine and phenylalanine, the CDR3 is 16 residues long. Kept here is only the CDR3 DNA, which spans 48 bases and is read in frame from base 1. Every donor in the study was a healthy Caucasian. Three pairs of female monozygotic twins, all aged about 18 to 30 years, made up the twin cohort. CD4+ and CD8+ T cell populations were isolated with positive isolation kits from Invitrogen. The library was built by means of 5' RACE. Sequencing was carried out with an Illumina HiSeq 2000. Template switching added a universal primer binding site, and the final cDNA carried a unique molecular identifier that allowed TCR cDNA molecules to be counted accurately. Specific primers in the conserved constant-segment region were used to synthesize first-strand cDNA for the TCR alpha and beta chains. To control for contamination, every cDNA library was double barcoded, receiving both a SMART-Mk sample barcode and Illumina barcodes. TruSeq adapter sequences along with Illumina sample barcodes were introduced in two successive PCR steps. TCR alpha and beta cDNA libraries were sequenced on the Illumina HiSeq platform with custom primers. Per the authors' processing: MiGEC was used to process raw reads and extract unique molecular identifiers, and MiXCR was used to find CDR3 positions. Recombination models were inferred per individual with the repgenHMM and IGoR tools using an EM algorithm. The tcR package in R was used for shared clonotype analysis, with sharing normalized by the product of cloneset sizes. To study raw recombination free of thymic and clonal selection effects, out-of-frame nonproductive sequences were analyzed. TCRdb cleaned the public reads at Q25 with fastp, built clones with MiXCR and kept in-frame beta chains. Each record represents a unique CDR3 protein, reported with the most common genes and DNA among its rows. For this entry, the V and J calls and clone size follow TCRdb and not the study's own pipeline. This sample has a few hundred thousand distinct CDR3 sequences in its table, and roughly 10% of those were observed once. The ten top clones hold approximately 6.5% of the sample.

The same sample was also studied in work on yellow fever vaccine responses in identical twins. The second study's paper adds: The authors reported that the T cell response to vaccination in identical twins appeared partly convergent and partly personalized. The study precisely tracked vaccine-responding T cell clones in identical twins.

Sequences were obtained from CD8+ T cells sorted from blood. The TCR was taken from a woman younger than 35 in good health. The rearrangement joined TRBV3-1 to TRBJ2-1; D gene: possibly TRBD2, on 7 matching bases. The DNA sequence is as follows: TGTGCCAGCAGCTCAACAGGGACTACCTCCTACAATGAGCAGTTCTTC. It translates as CASSSTGTTSYNEQFF.